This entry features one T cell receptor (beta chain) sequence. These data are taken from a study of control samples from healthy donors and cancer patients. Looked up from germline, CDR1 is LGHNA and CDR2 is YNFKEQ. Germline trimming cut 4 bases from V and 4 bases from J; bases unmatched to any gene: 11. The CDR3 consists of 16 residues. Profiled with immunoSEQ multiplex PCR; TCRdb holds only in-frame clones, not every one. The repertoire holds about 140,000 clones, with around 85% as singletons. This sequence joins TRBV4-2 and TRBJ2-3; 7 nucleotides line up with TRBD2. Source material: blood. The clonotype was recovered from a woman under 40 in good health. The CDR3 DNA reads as TGTGCCAGCAGCCGATGCTGCGGGAGTCGGTCAGATACGCAGTATTTT. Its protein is CASSRCCGSRSDTQYF.